A single sample is the source of the 17 T cell receptor beta chains below, sequenced in a study of blood T cell repertoires in COVID-19. Repertoires were generated with immunoSEQ multiplex PCR, while TCRdb's copy carries only in-frame clones and drops some. In the table there are around 100,000 clones, roughly 89% of which are singletons. The sample was peripheral blood. The receptors come from a man aged 60-69 years with COVID-19, enrolled during active disease.

The chain uses TRBV5-5 and TRBJ2-1; 7 bases are shared with TRBD1. Germline values: CDR1 SGHKS, CDR2 YYEKEE (reference sequence). The CDR3 runs 16 residues. Trimming cost V 3 bases and J 3 bases; bases outside gene matches: 9. CDR3 region: CASSSQTGRGYNEQFF. CDR3 bases: TGTGCCAGCAGCTCCCAGACAGGGAGAGGCTACAATGAGCAGTTCTTC. The entire variable domain, with the rest obtained from reference TRBV5-5 and TRBJ2-1, is as follows: DAGVTQSPTHLIKTRGQQVTLRCSPISGHKSVSWYQQVLGQGPQFIFQYYEKEERGRGNFPDRFSARQFPNYSSELNVNALLLGDSALYLCASSSQTGRGYNEQFFGPGTRLTVL.

The chain carries TRBV29-1 and TRBJ2-1; 7 nucleotides align to TRBD2. The germline CDR1 and CDR2 sequences are SQVTM and ANQGSEA. The CDR3 contains 14 residues. The V gene end was trimmed by 6 bases and the J gene end by 4 bases; junction bases not matched to a gene: 9. In nucleotides, the CDR3 is TGCAGCGTGGACACCGGGACTACATACAATGAGCAGTTCTTC. As protein: CSVDTGTTYNEQFF.

This chain joins TRBV5-1 and TRBJ2-3; 8 bases agree with TRBD2. The V segment lost 4 bases and the J segment 5 bases; nucleotides outside the gene matches: 6. The CDR3 sequence is 14 residues long. Germline CDR1 SGHRS, CDR2 YFSETQ. CDR3 bases: TGCGCCAGCAGCGCCCCGACTAGCGAAGATACGCAGTATTTT. This translates into CASSAPTSEDTQYF.

This clone was counted only a few times. The chain recombines TRBV4-1 with TRBJ2-7, with TRBD1 identical over 9 bases. CDR1 is MGHRA, CDR2 YSYEKL, per germline. The CDR3 is made up of 15 amino acids. The V gene end was trimmed by 0 bases and the J gene end by 4 bases; junction bases not matched to a gene: 4. DNA of the CDR3: TGCGCCAGCAGCCAAGACCGGGACAGGGTGTACGAGCAGTACTTC. Protein: CASSQDRDRVYEQYF.

V and J are TRBV6-5 and TRBJ2-3, with a tentative D call TRBD2 (6 bases). Germline loops: CDR1 MNHEY, CDR2 SVGAGI. With 7 bases removed from V and 1 base from J, the gap between germline ends came to 12 bases. CDR3 length equals 14 residues. For the CDR3, the DNA is TGTGCCAGCAATAGGAGGGGTGGCACAGATACGCAGTATTTT. Its translation is CASNRRGGTDTQYF.

The chain employs TRBV11-2 and TRBJ2-1, with TRBD2 identical over 9 bases. The V gene end was trimmed by 4 bases and the J gene end by 7 bases; junction bases not matched to a gene: 8. The CDR3 length is 15 residues. In germline, CDR1 is SGHAT, CDR2 FQNNGV. The CDR3 loop is CASSSIAGAWNEQFF. CDR3 coding DNA: TGTGCCAGCAGCTCGATAGCGGGAGCCTGGAATGAGCAGTTCTTC.

The gene calls are TRBV5-5 and TRBJ2-1; 7 nucleotides line up with TRBD1. This CDR3 has 16 amino acids. With V trimmed by 4 bases and J by 2 bases, 9 bases remained unmatched. The germline V gene encodes CDR1 SGHKS and CDR2 YYEKEE (reference sequence). CDR3 protein: CASSIPGTATYNEQFF. In nucleotides, the CDR3 is TGTGCCAGCAGCATCCCCGGGACAGCTACCTACAATGAGCAGTTCTTC.

In its sample, this clone was seen a few times. J is TRBJ2-3 and V is TRBV29-1, with a tentative D call TRBD1 (6 bases). Germline V CDR1 and CDR2: SQVTM, ANQGSEA. With 4 bases removed from V and 4 bases from J, the gap between germline ends came to 18 bases. This CDR3 spans 15 amino acids. In DNA, the CDR3 is TGCAGCGTTGCCGGGTACAGGGCTTTCGCAGATACGCAGTATTTT. As protein: CSVAGYRAFADTQYF.

V usage is TRBV19 and J usage is TRBJ2-7; 10 bases map to TRBD2. V was clipped by 7 bases and J by 5 bases; unmatched bases: 5. The CDR3 is 13 amino acids. CDR1 is LNHDA and CDR2 is SQIVND in the germline V gene (reference sequence). The chain's CDR3 is CASTAGTSDEQYF. CDR3 nucleotide sequence: TGTGCCAGTACTGCCGGGACTAGCGACGAGCAGTACTTC.

The CDR3 region is CASSKFRNGSYEQYF. As DNA, the CDR3 is TGTGCCAGCAGCAAGTTTAGGAACGGGTCCTACGAGCAGTACTTC. This chain joins TRBV21-1 and TRBJ2-7; the D call TRBD2 from the table was never checked on the DNA. TRBV21-1 is a pseudogene segment. This CDR3 contains 15 residues.

The V gene is TRBV30, the J gene TRBJ1-1; TRBD1 might be the D (5 bases). CDR3 length: 14 amino acids. The ends were cut back, 0 bases at V and 1 base at J, with 9 bases in the middle. In germline, CDR1 is GTSNPN, CDR2 SVGIG (reference sequence). The CDR3 sequence is CAWSVRQTNTEAFF. CDR3 in DNA: TGTGCCTGGAGTGTACGACAGACGAACACTGAAGCTTTCTTT.

This chain joins TRBV19 and TRBJ2-2; 9 bases agree with TRBD2. Germline assignment: CDR1 LNHDA and CDR2 SQIVND (reference sequence). Losses at the gene ends were 5 bases for V and 5 bases for J; bases not matched to a gene: 9. The CDR3 extends over 16 amino acids. In nucleotides, the CDR3 is TGTGCCAGTAGTGTTTTAGCGGGAGATGATACCGGGGAGCTGTTTTTT. Translating gives CASSVLAGDDTGELFF.

This clone was seen repeatedly, ten times or more. The chain joins TRBV6-6 to TRBJ2-2; tentatively, D is TRBD1 (6 bases). The CDR3 consists of 14 residues. The germline V and J ends were trimmed by 7 bases and 5 bases, with 14 bases remaining between them. Looked up from germline, CDR1 is MNHNY and CDR2 is SVGAGI (reference sequence). CDR3 DNA: TGTGCCAGCACCCAACAGGGAACGACCGGGGAGCTGTTTTTT. It specifies CASTQQGTTGELFF.

The J gene is TRBJ1-5, the V gene TRBV27; D gene ambiguous. Per germline, CDR1 MNHEY and CDR2 SMNVEV (reference sequence). The CDR3 runs to 14 residues. Between the trimmed V and J ends, which lost 0 bases and 1 base, there was a span of 4 bases. The DNA for the CDR3 is TGTGCCAGCAGTTTATCAAGCAGCAATCAGCCCCAGCATTTT. It codes for CASSLSSSNQPQHF.

This clone appeared a few times. The chain has TRBV3-1 (or the pseudogene TRBV3-2) and TRBJ1-3; D call uncertain. The CDR3 contains 15 residues. CDR1 is LGHDT and CDR2 is YNNKEL in the germline V gene (reference sequence). The V end was cut by 7 bases, the J end by 0 bases, with 13 bases between. This CDR3 reads CASTGYSFSGNTIYF. CDR3 sequence (DNA): TGTGCCAGCACCGGTTACTCTTTCTCTGGAAACACCATATATTTT.

The J gene is TRBJ2-4, the V gene TRBV19; 9 bases match TRBD2. J gave up 8 bases and V 5 bases, and 7 bases lay outside the gene matches. The CDR3 extends over 14 amino acids. The germline V gene encodes CDR1 LNHDA and CDR2 SQIVND (reference sequence). CDR3 bases: TGTGCCAGTAGTTCTCAGCGGGAGGTTGACATTCAGTACTTC. Its protein is CASSSQREVDIQYF.

The rearrangement uses TRBV5-1 and TRBJ2-7, with TRBD2 matching over 7 bases. This CDR3 comprises 13 residues. Trimming took 0 bases from V and 5 from J; bases not matched to a gene: 2. Germline loops: CDR1 SGHRS, CDR2 YFSETQ. The CDR3 bases are TGCGCCAGCAGCTTGGGGGGGACTAACGAGCAGTACTTC. Protein sequence: CASSLGGTNEQYF.